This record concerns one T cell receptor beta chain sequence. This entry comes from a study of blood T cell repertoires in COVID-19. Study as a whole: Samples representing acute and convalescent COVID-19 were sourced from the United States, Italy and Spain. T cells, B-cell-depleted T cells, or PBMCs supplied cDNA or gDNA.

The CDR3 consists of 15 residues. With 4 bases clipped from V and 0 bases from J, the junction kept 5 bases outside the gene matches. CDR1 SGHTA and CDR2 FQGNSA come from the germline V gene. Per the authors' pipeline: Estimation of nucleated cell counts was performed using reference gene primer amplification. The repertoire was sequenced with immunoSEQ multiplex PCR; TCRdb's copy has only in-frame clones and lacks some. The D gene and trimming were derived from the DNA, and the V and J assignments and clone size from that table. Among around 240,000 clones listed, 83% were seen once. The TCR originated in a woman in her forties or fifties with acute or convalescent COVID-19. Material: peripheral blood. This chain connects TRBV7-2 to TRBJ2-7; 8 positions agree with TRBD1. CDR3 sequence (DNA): TGTGCCAGCAGCTCGGGACAGGCTAGCTCCTACGAGCAGTACTTC. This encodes CASSSGQASSYEQYF.